One T cell receptor beta chain is described in this entry. The target antigen is unknown. There were no recent acute infections or vaccinations among the donors, who were healthy HIV-negative adults. This entry comes from a study of shared clonotypes between healthy human individuals. Findings of the study overall: Shared clonotypes across all four donors exceeded non-shared ones in generation probability. The authors expected sequencing depth to affect clonotype sharing among donors.

Germline V gives CDR1 SGHNT, CDR2 YYREEE (reference sequence). The CDR3 contains 17 residues. The trim removed 0 bases at V and 6 bases at J, leaving 8 bases unmatched. Each sorted subset replicate got 200 ng genomic DNA, tens of thousands of genomes. The data were produced by immunoSEQ multiplex PCR, yet TCRdb's version contains in-frame clones alone and is incomplete. The data hold some 2.3 million clones, with more than 85% observed a single time. The clonotype comes from a young man in good health. Some clones in this sample may be carry-over from other donors' samples. Specimen: naive CD4+ T cells from PBMCs. This sample's subset: CD45RA+ positively selected. This chain uses TRBV5-4 with TRBJ2-1; TRBD2 agrees at 11 bases. CDR3 protein: CASSLVTSGRGLNEQFF. CDR3 DNA: TGTGCCAGCAGCTTGGTAACTAGCGGGAGAGGTCTCAATGAGCAGTTCTTC.